Following are 25 T cell receptor beta chains from one sample sequenced in a study of cytomegalovirus exposure and HLA in healthy donors. TCRdb's copy holds only in-frame clones and misses some; the assay was immunoSEQ multiplex PCR. The repertoire includes roughly 130,000 clones, 88% of them detected once, and 1.2% to 1.5% sits in the top ten. The material sequenced was PBMCs. The receptor source for this set is a man younger than 40 in good health and CMV-seronegative.

In this sample, this clone turned up a few times. The chain links TRBV13 to TRBJ1-1, with TRBD1 matching over 7 bases. Germline loops: CDR1 PRHDT, CDR2 FYEKMQ (reference sequence). The CDR3 totals 13 residues. Germline trimming cut 4 bases from V and 8 bases from J; bases unmatched to any gene: 7. The CDR3 loop is CASSSNRGREAFF. Here the CDR3 DNA reads TGTGCCAGCAGCTCTAACAGGGGACGCGAAGCTTTCTTT. The whole variable domain, filled in from reference TRBV13 and TRBJ1-1, reads AAGVIQSPRHLIKEKRETATLKCYPIPRHDTVYWYQQGPGQDPQFLISFYEKMQSDKGSIPDRFSAQQFSDYHSELNMSSLELGDSALYFCASSSNRGREAFFGQGTRLTVV.

The V call is TRBV7-2, the J call TRBJ1-2; 7 nucleotides line up with TRBD1. This CDR3 has 13 residues. With 6 bases clipped from V and 0 bases from J, the junction kept 1 base outside the gene matches. Germline loops: CDR1 SGHTA, CDR2 FQGNSA. Here the CDR3 reads CASRQGTNYGYTF. In DNA form, the CDR3 reads TGTGCCAGCAGACAGGGGACTAACTATGGCTACACCTTC.

The genes are TRBV15 and TRBJ1-4; tentative D call: TRBD1 (6 bases). This CDR3 is built from 16 residues. Trimming took 5 bases from V and 5 from J, leaving 18 bases between them. CDR1 and CDR2 from the germline V gene are LNHNV and YYDKDF (reference sequence). CDR3 residues: CATSERRTDQNEKLFF. The CDR3 DNA follows: TGTGCCACCAGCGAAAGAAGGACAGATCAAAATGAAAAACTGTTTTTT.

This chain joins TRBV4-1 and TRBJ2-6; a weak D match, TRBD2 (5 bases). The CDR3 runs 19 residues. Trimming removed 0 bases from V and 0 bases from J, with 15 bases in between. Germline V gene sequence: CDR1 MGHRA, CDR2 YSYEKL. DNA of the CDR3: TGCGCCAGCAGCCAAGATCTTGCCGCGGGCGTCTCTGGGGCCAACGTCCTGACTTTC. Residues: CASSQDLAAGVSGANVLTF.

The V gene is TRBV7-2, the J gene TRBJ2-7; the match to TRBD2 covers 11 bases. From germline, CDR1 is SGHTA and CDR2 FQGNSA. There are 14 residues in the CDR3. V was clipped by 7 bases and J by 5 bases; unmatched bases: 7. CDR3 region: CASTPTSGRHEQYF. The CDR3 DNA is TGTGCCAGCACCCCTACTAGCGGGAGACACGAGCAGTACTTC.

The CDR3 DNA reads as TGTGCCAGCAGCGCCTCTCGGACTCCTACCCACGAGCAGTACTTC. As protein: CASSASRTPTHEQYF. V usage is TRBV9 and J usage is TRBJ2-7, with D possibly being TRBD2 (5 bases). The CDR3 consists of 15 residues. Trimming pared 3 bases from V and 5 bases from J, leaving 18 bases between. Per the germline V gene, CDR1 is SGDLS and CDR2 is YYNGEE.

In its sample, this clone was seen a few times. The chain employs TRBV30 and TRBJ2-1; a weak D match, TRBD2 (5 bases). CDR3 length equals 13 residues. Per germline, CDR1 GTSNPN and CDR2 SVGIG (reference sequence). Trimming cost V 3 bases and J 10 bases, with 16 bases left between them. The DNA for the CDR3 is TGTGCCTGGAGCCTAACTAGTCCTGCCGAGCAGTTCTTC. It specifies CAWSLTSPAEQFF. Looking up the rest from reference TRBV30 and TRBJ2-1 gives the full variable domain: SQTIHQWPATLVQPVGSPLSLECTVEGTSNPNLYWYRQAAGRGLQLLFYSVGIGQISSEVPQNLSASRPQDRQFILSSKKLLLSDSGFYLCAWSLTSPAEQFFGPGTRLTVL.

J is TRBJ2-7 and V is TRBV6-6, with 8 nucleotides matching TRBD1. This CDR3 comprises 15 residues. Per germline, CDR1 MNHNY and CDR2 SVGAGI (reference sequence). The ends lost 3 bases at V and 4 bases at J; junction bases unmatched: 8. The CDR3 bases are TGTGCCAGCAGTTATCCCGACAGGGGTAATTACGAGCAGTACTTC. This codes for CASSYPDRGNYEQYF.

The chain links TRBV9 to TRBJ2-2; TRBD1 aligns across 7 bases. The V and J ends lost 3 bases and 2 bases, in that order; junction bases with no gene match: 10. The CDR3 runs 17 residues. In germline, CDR1 is SGDLS, CDR2 YYNGEE. The CDR3 nucleotides are TGTGCCAGCAGCGCCCCATCCGGGACAGTAAACACCGGGGAGCTGTTTTTT. Its protein product is CASSAPSGTVNTGELFF.

The chain uses TRBV10-3 and TRBJ2-1, with 8 bases identical to TRBD2. J gave up 4 bases and V 0 bases, and 5 bases lay outside the gene matches. CDR1 ENHRY and CDR2 SYGVKD come from the germline V gene. The CDR3 loop spans 16 amino acids. CDR3 sequence: CAISESMASGYNEQFF. The CDR3 nucleotides read TGTGCCATCAGTGAGTCAATGGCTAGCGGGTACAATGAGCAGTTCTTC.

The chain links TRBV5-1 to TRBJ2-3, with a tentative D call TRBD2 (6 bases). The CDR3 runs 15 residues. Trimming cost V 3 bases and J 2 bases, with 13 bases left between them. Germline V CDR1 and CDR2: SGHRS, YFSETQ. CDR3 in amino acids: CASSSDWGDTDTQYF. CDR3 DNA sequence: TGCGCCAGCAGCTCGGACTGGGGGGACACAGATACGCAGTATTTT.

Here the CDR3 reads CASSQKREFYEQYF. The CDR3 DNA is TGTGCCAGCAGCCAGAAACGGGAGTTCTACGAGCAGTACTTC. The chain couples TRBV6-6 to TRBJ2-7, with D maybe TRBD2 (6 bases). V lost 6 bases to trimming and J lost 3 bases, with 15 bases between them. Germline V gene sequence: CDR1 MNHNY, CDR2 SVGAGI (reference sequence). The CDR3 has 14 amino acids.

This sequence joins TRBV9 and TRBJ2-7, with 8 bases lining up with TRBD1. The germline CDR1 and CDR2 sequences are SGDLS and YYNGEE. The junction had 6 bases not matched to a gene; V was cut back by 4 bases and J by 0 bases. The CDR3 consists of 15 residues. CDR3 loop: CASSLGQVTSYEQYF. The CDR3 DNA sequence: TGTGCCAGCAGCCTGGGACAGGTTACCTCCTACGAGCAGTACTTC.

This chain joins TRBV25-1 and TRBJ2-2; D is ambiguous. With 4 bases removed from V and 0 bases from J, the gap between germline ends came to 6 bases. The CDR3 is 14 amino acids. CDR1 is MGHDK and CDR2 is SYGVNS in the germline V gene. The CDR3 bases are TGTGCCAGCAGTGTCGAGCCGAACACCGGGGAGCTGTTTTTT. Protein: CASSVEPNTGELFF.

This chain links TRBV27 with TRBJ2-7; a possible D gene is TRBD1 (6 bases). CDR3 length: 15 residues. Germline assignment: CDR1 MNHEY and CDR2 SMNVEV (reference sequence). Deletions cut 5 bases from V and 6 bases from J, with 20 bases between. CDR3 nucleotide sequence: TGTGCCAGCAGTCCCTCCCTTACAGGGTCTGGCGAGCAGTACTTC. Translation: CASSPSLTGSGEQYF.

The V gene is TRBV7-2, the J gene TRBJ1-5; 9 bases line up with TRBD1. The V segment lost 5 bases and the J segment 3 bases; nucleotides outside the gene matches: 5. The CDR3 has 15 amino acids. CDR1 and CDR2 (germline): SGHTA, FQGNSA. CDR3 region: CASSRRDRANQPQHF. The CDR3 region has the DNA TGTGCCAGCAGCCGCCGGGACAGGGCCAATCAGCCCCAGCATTTT.

The J gene is TRBJ1-2, the V gene TRBV5-6; 7 bases are shared with TRBD1. V shed 4 bases and J 5 bases; nucleotides not matched to a gene: 20. The CDR3 has 18 amino acids. Looked up from germline, CDR1 is SGHDT and CDR2 is YYEEEE. The CDR3 sequence is CASSLSRQGKVILYGYTF. The CDR3 DNA sequence: TGTGCCAGCAGCCTGTCCCGACAGGGTAAAGTTATTCTTTATGGCTACACCTTC.

The chain combines TRBV5-1 with TRBJ2-7, with D tentatively TRBD2 (5 bases). CDR3 length equals 16 residues. Germline V gene sequence: CDR1 SGHRS, CDR2 YFSETQ. The V gene lost 0 bases and the J gene lost 0 bases, with 13 bases spanning the gap. CDR3 in amino acids: CASSLAYDGDSYEQYF. CDR3 bases: TGCGCCAGCAGCTTGGCCTATGACGGGGACTCCTACGAGCAGTACTTC.

With regard to this clone: At one end the junction does not follow the germline gene, possibly because of a read error. The chain links TRBV18 to TRBJ1-1; 10 nucleotides agree with TRBD1. Per the germline V gene, CDR1 is KGHSH and CDR2 is LQKENI. The CDR3 contains 16 residues. The CDR3 protein is CASSPPGQGMNTEAFF. The CDR3 DNA is TGTGCCAGCTCGCCACCGGGACAGGGGATGAACACTGAAGCTTTCTTT.

This clone came up once. This rearrangement joins TRBV11-2 to TRBJ1-2; 7 bases match TRBD1. The CDR3 runs 15 residues. Per the germline V gene, CDR1 is SGHAT and CDR2 is FQNNGV. V lost 1 base to trimming and J lost 4 bases; unmatched junction nucleotides: 6. CDR3 sequence: CASSLGTGPFYGYTF. The CDR3 DNA follows: TGTGCCAGCAGCTTAGGGACAGGACCTTTCTATGGCTACACCTTC.

This chain links TRBV5-4 with TRBJ2-3, with 11 bases matching TRBD1. CDR1 and CDR2 from the germline V gene are SGHNT and YYREEE (reference sequence). This CDR3 is 19 amino acids long. Unmatched junction bases numbered 13, after V lost 4 bases and J lost 0 bases. The CDR3 region has the DNA TGTGCCAGCAGCGCGGGACAGGGGGGCGGACATCCTAGCACAGATACGCAGTATTTT. This gives the protein CASSAGQGGGHPSTDTQYF.

The chain couples TRBV19 to TRBJ2-7; TRBD2 might be the D (5 bases). This CDR3 spans 15 amino acids. Trimming stripped 6 bases from V and 0 bases from J, with 15 bases between. Germline-derived CDR1 and CDR2 are LNHDA and SQIVND (reference sequence). The CDR3 protein is CASRLRRTDSYEQYF. For the CDR3, the DNA is TGTGCCAGTAGACTTCGCCGGACTGACTCCTACGAGCAGTACTTC.

The chain links TRBV15 to TRBJ1-5, with TRBD1 matching 9 bases. CDR3 size: 15 residues. The trim removed 3 bases at V and 7 bases at J, leaving 7 bases unmatched. From germline, CDR1 is LNHNV and CDR2 YYDKDF (reference sequence). The CDR3 here is CATSRETGGWQPQHF. CDR3 in DNA: TGTGCCACCAGCAGGGAGACAGGGGGTTGGCAGCCCCAGCATTTT.

The rearrangement joins TRBV7-2 to TRBJ1-3, with a weak D call TRBD1 (5 bases). CDR1 is SGHTA and CDR2 is FQGNSA in the germline V gene. The CDR3 runs to 15 residues. V lost 3 bases and J 2 bases, leaving 11 bases between the germline ends. The CDR3 loop reads CASSFGASTGNTIYF. CDR3 DNA sequence: TGTGCCAGCAGCTTTGGGGCGTCGACTGGAAACACCATATATTTT.

The chain combines TRBV7-6 with TRBJ1-5, with TRBD1 identical over 7 bases. Germline-derived CDR1 and CDR2 are SGHVS and FNYEAQ. This CDR3 has 15 amino acids. V shed 1 base, J shed 7 bases, and the junction held 7 bases outside the gene matches. In nucleotides, the CDR3 is TGTGCCAGCAGCTTAGAGGAAGGGGGCGGCCAGCCCCAGCATTTT. Its protein is CASSLEEGGGQPQHF.